A selection of T cell receptor beta chains follows, all from one sample in a study of blood T cell repertoires in COVID-19. The data were produced by immunoSEQ multiplex PCR, yet TCRdb's version contains in-frame clones alone and is incomplete. In the table there are over 70,000 clones, 80% to 90% of which are singletons. The sample taken for sequencing was peripheral blood. The receptors derive from a human donor in a cohort sampled during active COVID-19. CDR3s include the opening cysteine and the closing phenylalanine or tryptophan. Each record gives: CDR3 protein, CDR3 DNA, clone size, J gene, CDR3 length, V gene, D gene. The D gene is left open where the match is weak. The size field is filled for only some rows; it gives once, few, many or a size class.

CDR3: CASSPVGGANQPQHF
DNA: TGTGCCAGCAGTCCGGTGGGAGGGGCTAATCAGCCCCAGCATTTT
size: .
J: TRBJ1-5
length: 15
V: TRBV28
D: .

CDR3: CASSVATAALANYGYTF
DNA: TGTGCCAGCAGCGTAGCTACGGCAGCGTTAGCTAACTATGGCTACACCTTC
size: .
J: TRBJ1-2
length: 17
V: TRBV9
D: .

CDR3: CASRPLDRNTEAFF
DNA: TGTGCCAGCAGGCCCCTAGACAGGAACACTGAAGCTTTCTTT
size: .
J: TRBJ1-1
length: 14
V: TRBV2
D: .

CDR3: CATSPAPGTDYGYTF
DNA: TGTGCCACCAGTCCAGCCCCCGGGACAGACTATGGCTACACCTTC
size: .
J: TRBJ1-2
length: 15
V: TRBV24-1
D: TRBD1

CDR3: CASSLSYEQYF
DNA: TGTGCCAGCAGCCTCTCCTACGAGCAGTACTTC
size: .
J: TRBJ2-7
length: 11
V: TRBV7-2
D: .

CDR3: CASSLRQGMDYSNQPQHF
DNA: TGTGCCAGCAGCTTACGACAGGGAATGGACTATAGCAATCAGCCCCAGCATTTT
size: .
J: TRBJ1-5
length: 18
V: TRBV5-5
D: TRBD1

CDR3: CASSMGGPPYGYTF
DNA: TGTGCCAGTAGTATGGGGGGACCGCCCTATGGCTACACCTTC
size: .
J: TRBJ1-2
length: 14
V: TRBV19
D: .

CDR3: CATSPDKGGYTF
DNA: TGTGCCACCAGTCCCGACAAAGGTGGCTACACCTTC
size: .
J: TRBJ1-2
length: 12
V: TRBV15
D: .

CDR3: CATGMDRRNEQFF
DNA: TGTGCCACCGGGATGGACAGAAGGAATGAGCAGTTCTTC
size: .
J: TRBJ2-1
length: 13
V: TRBV27
D: .

CDR3: CASSLTRQIDEQYF
DNA: TGTGCCAGCAGTTTGACAAGGCAAATCGACGAGCAGTACTTC
size: once
J: TRBJ2-7
length: 14
V: TRBV6-5
D: .

CDR3: CASLGEIAAARNEQYF
DNA: TGTGCCAGCCTTGGGGAGATAGCGGCAGCCCGCAACGAGCAGTACTTC
size: .
J: TRBJ2-7
length: 16
V: TRBV2
D: .

CDR3: CASSALGDRVTYSYTF
DNA: TGTGCCAGCAGCGCCCTAGGGGACAGGGTTACCTATAGCTACACCTTC
size: .
J: TRBJ1-2
length: 16
V: TRBV27
D: TRBD1

CDR3: CATGLASPYQETQYF
DNA: TGTGCCACCGGGCTAGCGTCTCCGTACCAAGAGACCCAGTACTTC
size: .
J: TRBJ2-5
length: 15
V: TRBV24-1
D: .

CDR3: CASRSRTGEGNQPQHF
DNA: TGTGCCAGCAGATCCCGAACAGGGGAGGGCAATCAGCCCCAGCATTTT
size: .
J: TRBJ1-5
length: 16
V: TRBV6-6
D: TRBD1

CDR3: CASSTGTSGRSYF
DNA: TGTGCCAGCAGTACCGGGACTAGCGGGAGATCCTACTTC
size: .
J: TRBJ2-7
length: 13
V: TRBV12-3/TRBV12-4
D: TRBD2

CDR3: CASSESGGTGVPLEQYF
DNA: TGCGCCAGCAGTGAGTCGGGTGGAACGGGAGTCCCCCTCGAGCAGTACTTC
size: .
J: TRBJ2-7
length: 17
V: TRBV10-1
D: .

CDR3: CASSELQTEPHTEAFF
DNA: TGTGCCAGCAGTGAGCTCCAGACAGAGCCCCACACTGAAGCTTTCTTT
size: .
J: TRBJ1-1
length: 16
V: TRBV25-1
D: .

CDR3: CASSLAPAGNNSPLHF
DNA: TGCGCCAGCAGCTTGGCCCCGGCAGGGAACAATTCACCCCTCCACTTT
size: once
J: TRBJ1-6
length: 16
V: TRBV5-1
D: .

CDR3: CASTGVFYNEQFF
DNA: TGTGCCAGCACGGGAGTGTTTTACAATGAGCAGTTCTTC
size: .
J: TRBJ2-1
length: 13
V: TRBV28
D: .

CDR3: CASSGAGHRDYGYTF
DNA: TGTGCCAGCAGTGGAGCGGGACATAGAGACTATGGCTACACCTTC
size: once
J: TRBJ1-2
length: 15
V: TRBV25-1
D: .

CDR3: CATGLAGADTQYF
DNA: TGTGCCACCGGACTAGCGGGCGCAGATACGCAGTATTTT
size: .
J: TRBJ2-3
length: 13
V: TRBV14
D: TRBD2

CDR3: CASSRSGRGISYEQYF
DNA: TGTGCCAGCAGCCGAAGCGGGAGAGGAATCTCCTACGAGCAGTACTTC
size: .
J: TRBJ2-7
length: 16
V: TRBV11-2
D: TRBD2

CDR3: CASSLAEGQGSEKLFF
DNA: TGTGCCAGCAGCTTAGCAGAGGGACAGGGAAGTGAAAAACTGTTTTTT
size: .
J: TRBJ1-4
length: 16
V: TRBV7-9
D: TRBD1

CDR3: CASSLELAGGDGELFF
DNA: TGTGCCAGCAGCTTGGAACTAGCGGGAGGGGACGGGGAGCTGTTTTTT
size: .
J: TRBJ2-2
length: 16
V: TRBV5-6
D: TRBD2

CDR3: CASSFPRGPGQIYNEQFF
DNA: TGTGCCAGCAGTTTTCCTCGGGGTCCGGGACAGATTTACAATGAGCAGTTCTTC
size: .
J: TRBJ2-1
length: 18
V: TRBV28
D: TRBD1

CDR3: CASSPPGGSLSGELFF
DNA: TGTGCCAGCTCACCACCGGGCGGGTCGTTAAGCGGGGAGCTGTTTTTT
size: .
J: TRBJ2-2
length: 16
V: TRBV18
D: .

CDR3: CASSPPSTTSGKNEQFF
DNA: TGTGCCAGCTCACCACCGTCCACGACTAGCGGGAAAAATGAGCAGTTCTTC
size: .
J: TRBJ2-1
length: 17
V: TRBV18
D: TRBD2

CDR3: CASTFSLPTEAFF
DNA: TGTGCCAGCACTTTCAGTTTGCCCACTGAAGCTTTCTTT
size: .
J: TRBJ1-1
length: 13
V: TRBV2
D: .

CDR3: CASSLALFAGQVTGTGELFF
DNA: TGCGCCAGCAGCTTAGCCCTTTTTGCGGGACAGGTTACTGGTACCGGGGAGCTGTTTTTT
size: .
J: TRBJ2-2
length: 20
V: TRBV5-1
D: TRBD1

CDR3: CASSPSGQAGTEAFF
DNA: TGTGCCAGCAGCCCCTCTGGACAGGCTGGGACTGAAGCTTTCTTT
size: once
J: TRBJ1-1
length: 15
V: TRBV11-3
D: TRBD1

CDR3: CASSQDHGGLNSPLHF
DNA: TGTGCCAGCAGCCAAGATCACGGGGGGTTGAATTCACCCCTCCACTTT
size: .
J: TRBJ1-6
length: 16
V: TRBV4-2
D: .

CDR3: CASSTGTSGRVEQYF
DNA: TGTGCCAGCAGTACGGGAACTAGCGGGAGGGTCGAGCAGTACTTC
size: .
J: TRBJ2-7
length: 15
V: TRBV6-5
D: TRBD2

CDR3: CASSWVSGRPYEQYF
DNA: TGTGCCAGCAGTTGGGTTAGCGGGAGGCCCTACGAGCAGTACTTC
size: .
J: TRBJ2-7
length: 15
V: TRBV28
D: TRBD2

CDR3: CASSFTGTAQETQYF
DNA: TGTGCCAGCAGCTTTACCGGGACAGCTCAAGAGACCCAGTACTTC
size: .
J: TRBJ2-5
length: 15
V: TRBV7-9
D: TRBD1

CDR3: CASSATTYEQYF
DNA: TGTGCCAGCAGTGCGACTACCTACGAGCAGTACTTC
size: .
J: TRBJ2-7
length: 12
V: TRBV28
D: .

CDR3: CASSHGTSGTYEQYF
DNA: TGTGCCAGCAGCCATGGGACTAGCGGAACCTACGAGCAGTACTTC
size: .
J: TRBJ2-7
length: 15
V: TRBV7-2
D: TRBD2

CDR3: CASSTGTSQFF
DNA: TGTGCCAGCAGTACCGGGACTTCGCAGTTCTTC
size: .
J: TRBJ2-1
length: 11
V: TRBV27
D: .

CDR3: CASSLGATSGTDTQYF
DNA: TGCGCCAGCAGCTTGGGAGCGACTAGCGGTACAGATACGCAGTATTTT
size: .
J: TRBJ2-3
length: 16
V: TRBV5-1
D: TRBD2

CDR3: CASSWGTSLDTQYF
DNA: TGTGCCAGCAGCTGGGGGACTAGCTTGGATACGCAGTATTTT
size: .
J: TRBJ2-3
length: 14
V: TRBV5-4
D: TRBD2

CDR3: CAWSVAGGFELFF
DNA: TGTGCCTGGAGTGTGGCAGGGGGGTTCGAACTGTTTTTT
size: .
J: TRBJ1-4
length: 13
V: TRBV30
D: TRBD1

CDR3: CASSQGTGQGNQPQHF
DNA: TGTGCCAGCAGCCAAGGGACGGGACAGGGGAACCAGCCCCAGCATTTT
size: .
J: TRBJ1-5
length: 16
V: TRBV3-1/TRBV3-2
D: TRBD1

CDR3: CASSYGGRENEQYF
DNA: TGTGCCAGCAGTTACGGCGGGAGAGAAAACGAGCAGTACTTC
size: .
J: TRBJ2-7
length: 14
V: TRBV6-5
D: TRBD2

CDR3: CASSLGRASGISEVIQYF
DNA: TGTGCCAGCAGTTTGGGGCGGGCTAGCGGGATCAGTGAGGTCATTCAGTACTTC
size: .
J: TRBJ2-4
length: 18
V: TRBV28
D: TRBD2

CDR3: CASSLDGGDQPQHF
DNA: TGTGCCAGCAGCTTAGATGGGGGGGACCAGCCCCAGCATTTT
size: .
J: TRBJ1-5
length: 14
V: TRBV11-2
D: .

CDR3: CASSDPYPAGGVISSYNEQFF
DNA: TGTGCCAGCAGCGACCCGTATCCAGCGGGAGGTGTGATTAGCTCCTACAATGAGCAGTTCTTC
size: .
J: TRBJ2-1
length: 21
V: TRBV28
D: TRBD2

CDR3: CASSPGGADTQYF
DNA: TGTGCCAGCAGCCCGGGGGGGGCAGATACGCAGTATTTT
size: .
J: TRBJ2-3
length: 13
V: TRBV11-2
D: TRBD2

CDR3: CASSLADSYNEQFF
DNA: TGTGCCAGCAGTTTAGCTGATTCCTACAATGAGCAGTTCTTC
size: .
J: TRBJ2-1
length: 14
V: TRBV6-5
D: .

CDR3: CASSLTPRVVGNGYTF
DNA: TGTGCCAGCTCACTAACCCCCAGGGTAGTGGGGAATGGCTACACCTTC
size: .
J: TRBJ1-2
length: 16
V: TRBV18
D: .

CDR3: CASSECRRDCEQFF
DNA: TGTGCCAGCAGTGAATGCCGGCGAGACTGTGAGCAGTTCTTC
size: .
J: TRBJ2-1
length: 14
V: TRBV2
D: .

CDR3: CASSESRVNYGYTF
DNA: TGTGCCAGTAGTGAGTCCAGGGTGAACTATGGCTACACCTTC
size: few
J: TRBJ1-2
length: 14
V: TRBV19
D: .

CDR3: CASSFRGTSGTDEQFF
DNA: TGTGCCAGCAGCTTCCGGGGGACTAGCGGGACAGATGAGCAGTTCTTC
size: few
J: TRBJ2-1
length: 16
V: TRBV11-3
D: TRBD2

CDR3: CASSFDRLRTGELFF
DNA: TGTGCCAGCAGTTTCGACAGGCTGAGGACCGGGGAGCTGTTTTTT
size: .
J: TRBJ2-2
length: 15
V: TRBV9
D: .

CDR3: CASSVASYLAGGTYEQYF
DNA: TGTGCCAGCAGCGTAGCATCTTATTTAGCGGGAGGAACCTACGAGCAGTACTTC
size: .
J: TRBJ2-7
length: 18
V: TRBV9
D: TRBD2

CDR3: CASTIQGSGELFF
DNA: TGTGCCAGCACCATCCAGGGTTCCGGGGAGCTGTTTTTT
size: .
J: TRBJ2-2
length: 13
V: TRBV6-5
D: .